This TCR beta chain was identified during a study of T cells in women clearing cervical HPV infection. For the study at large: Case blood was drawn when the lesion was first found; control blood after infection became undetectable.

Each participant carried one incident cervical HPV16 infection only. CDR3 size: 15 residues. V was shortened by 0 bases and J by 5 bases, with 12 bases between the two germline ends. The germline gives CDR1 SGHKS, CDR2 YYEKEE (reference sequence). The table came from immunoSEQ multiplex PCR; TCRdb's copy has only in-frame clones and leaves some out. In total, the table holds under 50,000 clones. Comment on this clone: With the read ending 3 residues before the CDR3 end, the germline J gene is used to fill in that end.

This receptor was obtained from a woman between 18 and 70 years old with a cervical HPV16 infection that either progressed to CIN3+ or cleared (not recorded which). Sequencing input: blood buffy coat. V is TRBV5-5 and J is TRBJ1-5; weak D call: TRBD1 (5 bases). CDR3 in amino acids: CASSLVDTLDQPQHF. The CDR3 bases that were read are TGTGCCAGCAGCTTGGTGGACACTCTTGATCAGCCC.